This section outlines one T cell receptor beta chain sequence together with its context. This receptor's antigen is unknown. No qualities accompany the bases; no much larger clone lies one base away. From cysteine to phenylalanine, the CDR3 is 11 amino acids long. Solely the CDR3 DNA is kept, with 33 bases framed from the first base. V is pared back by 4 bases and J by 5 bases, with 5 bases lying between the germline termini. Based on the germline V gene (reference sequence), the CDR1 and CDR2 sequences are LGHDT and YNNKEL. This sample was included in a study of T cell responses to AZD1222 COVID-19 vaccine (dated by TCRdb to 2020 to 2022). Regarding the study in general: AZD1222 recipients whose second dose came at about 4 weeks and those whose second dose came at about 12 weeks were combined into one group, since spike-specific TCR depth and breadth did not differ between the two schedules. A total of 230 to 250 trial participants underwent TCR sequencing, of whom about 210 had received two doses of AZD1222 and 26 had received two doses of the MenACWY control vaccine. Enrollment into the trials was organized by age into subgroups of 18-55, 56-69 and 70-plus years, and those subgroups contained roughly 160, 29 and 62 TCR-sequenced participants, respectively. On the study overall, not on this receptor specifically: After two AZD1222 doses, spike-specific TCR breadth and depth were significantly higher than at day 0 and than in MenACWY recipients. Because no day 14 peak-response samples were available, repertoires were characterized only after the peak T cell response. In the small 56-69-year group, the increase in depth fell short of significance, most likely because of low power. The whole spike protein was spanned by vaccine-associated CD4 TCRs, and dominant responses were seen in regions 160-218 and 743-854. Only a handful of AZD1222 recipients were SARS-CoV-2 seropositive at baseline, limiting conclusions about previously exposed vaccinees. Most participants were white British and females outnumbered males, and the authors suggested that clonal diversity may have been underestimated. Epitopes outside the regions mutated in the B.1.351 and B.1.1.7 variants were reportedly recognized by nearly half of the unique spike-specific TCRs.

The time point label on this specimen signifies: baseline before first vaccination. Vaccinee samples came from UK trials COV001 and COV002, including a single-blind randomized controlled phase 2/3 trial of AZD1222 (ChAdOx1 nCoV-19) in healthy adults. For TCRbeta chain sequencing, PBMC samples were collected from trial participants at day 0 and at day 28 after the second dose. The CDR3 regions of human TCRbeta chains were analyzed by immunosequencing. The study's processing was this. TCRs in the repertoires were matched against a reference library of SARS-CoV-2-specific TCRs that had been generated with the MIRA antigen-specificity platform. Breadth was defined as the fraction of unique TCRs that were SARS-CoV-2-associated, and depth was defined as the fraction of total T cells that were SARS-CoV-2-associated. Using the MIRA data, each spike-specific TCR was assigned both to the spike region to which the TCR was reactive and to a CD4 or CD8 class. Log10-transformed breadth and depth values were compared by one-way ANOVA with Sidak's multiple comparisons tests. Not all clones reach the TCRdb copy of this immuneACCESS table, which keeps in-frame sequences only. Checked studies attribute under half of the gap to unresolved V genes and leave the rest unexplained. V and J calls plus clone size are reproduced from that table; the DNA served to infer D and trimming. The table for this sample lists roughly 150,000 clones; about nine tenths of them were counted only once. The ten most abundant clones make up about 4.7% of the sample.

The receptor's source is an adult in good health. The specimen comprised peripheral blood, sampled on day 0 of AZD1222 vaccination. This chain joins TRBV3-1 (or the pseudogene TRBV3-2) to TRBJ1-2; no confident D gene assignment can be made. The base sequence is TGTGCCAGCAGCCGACTTTATGGCTACACCTTC. Its protein product is CASSRLYGYTF.